The entry below gives a single TCR beta chain sequence along with its context. In TCRdb, the 5' RACE reads were re-called with MiXCR into one record per CDR3 protein. The table shows under 90,000 distinct CDR3 sequences, with 3% to 4.5% occurring only once. Per the germline V gene, CDR1 is SEHNR and CDR2 is FQNEAQ (reference sequence). There are 14 residues in the CDR3. V was trimmed by 5 bases and J by 5 bases, leaving 12 bases between them. The sample belongs to a study of neurological immune-mediated disorders. The sequencing input was PBMCs. The chain couples TRBV7-9 to TRBJ1-4; D is perhaps TRBD1 (6 bases). The TCR originated in a woman aged 45-65 years with multiple sclerosis. The CDR3 is CASSRGQTNEKLFF. The CDR3 nucleotides read TGTGCCAGCAGCCGCGGACAGACGAATGAAAAACTGTTTTTT.